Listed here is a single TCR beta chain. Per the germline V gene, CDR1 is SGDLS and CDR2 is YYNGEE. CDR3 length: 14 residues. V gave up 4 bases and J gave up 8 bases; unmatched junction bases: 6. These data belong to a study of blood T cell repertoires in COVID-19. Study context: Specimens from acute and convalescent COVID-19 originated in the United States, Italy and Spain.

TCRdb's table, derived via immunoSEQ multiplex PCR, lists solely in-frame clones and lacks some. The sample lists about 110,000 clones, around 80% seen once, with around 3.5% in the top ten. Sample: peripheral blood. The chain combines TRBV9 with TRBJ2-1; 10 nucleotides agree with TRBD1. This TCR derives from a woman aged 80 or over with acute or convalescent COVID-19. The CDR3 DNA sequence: TGTGCCAGCAGCCCACAGACAGGGGGCCATGAGCAGTTCTTC. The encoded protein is CASSPQTGGHEQFF.